These 24 T cell receptor beta chains came from one sample sequenced in a study of T cell clonality in common variable immunodeficiency. The assay was immunoSEQ multiplex PCR, and TCRdb's table has in-frame clones only and misses some. In total the sample includes roughly 40,000 clones, none of them seen once. The sequenced sample consisted of peripheral blood mononuclear cells. The receptors were gathered from a person aged 18 to 75 in good health.

This clone was counted at least ten times. The observed sequence ends 3 residues before the CDR3 terminus, with the missing tail filled in from the germline J gene. The chain links TRBV5-1 to TRBJ2-3; TRBD2 is a possible D gene (5 bases). There are 16 residues in the CDR3. Germline V lookup: CDR1 SGHRS, CDR2 YFSETQ. Trimming took off 4 bases at V and 6 bases at J, with 21 bases between the two ends. The CDR3 here is CASSLGELSPRDTQYF. The sequenced CDR3 bases are TGCGCCAGCAGCCTCGGGGAACTATCCCCAAGGGATACG.

Remarks on this clone: This may arise from a read error, as a much more abundant clone is one base away. The read is 3 residues too short to cover the CDR3 end, so that end is filled in from the germline J gene. The chain carries TRBV7-3 and TRBJ1-1, with D perhaps TRBD1 (6 bases). The length of the CDR3 is 15 residues. Looked up from germline, CDR1 is SGHTA and CDR2 is FQGTGA. The CDR3: CASSFMGTKNTGAFF. CDR3 bases read: TGTGCCAGCAGCTTTATGGGGACAAAGAACACTGGA.

This clone was observed at least ten times. The sequenced fragment ends 3 residues before the CDR3 boundary, so the rest is inferred from the germline J gene. The genes are TRBV19 and TRBJ1-2, with no clear D. This CDR3 comprises 13 residues. The germline V gene encodes CDR1 LNHDA and CDR2 SQIVND (reference sequence). The CDR3 sequence is CASSIVSGSGYTF. The DNA read from the CDR3 is TGTGCCAGTAGTATAGTATCGGGGAGCGGC.

In the case of this clone: The read is 3 residues too short to cover the CDR3 end, so that end is filled in from the germline J gene. The chain uses TRBV7-2 and TRBJ1-1, with a possible D match to TRBD1 (5 bases). Germline CDR1 is SGHTA and CDR2 is FQGNSA. This CDR3 has 14 amino acids. The V and J ends lost 6 bases and 1 base respectively, with 12 bases between them. The DNA read from the CDR3 is TGTGCCAGCAGTAAAACAGGCGGGAACACTGAA. The encoded protein is CASSKTGGNTE. The CDR3 in its entirety is CASSKTGGNTEAFF.

Many counts were recorded for this clone. The CDR3 is cut off 3 residues early in the read; its end comes from the germline J gene. This sequence joins TRBV5-1 and TRBJ2-2; no clear D. This CDR3 is 15 amino acids long. CDR1 SGHRS and CDR2 YFSETQ come from the germline V gene. The V end lost 0 bases, the J end lost 5 bases, and 11 bases lay between the germline ends. CDR3 sequence reads: CASSLVVADTGELFF. The CDR3 DNA, read in part, is TGCGCCAGCAGCTTGGTGGTGGCGGATACCGGGGAG.

This clone was detected ten times or more. The CDR3 end lies 3 residues beyond the end of the read and is filled in from the germline J gene. V is TRBV20-1 and J is TRBJ2-1, with 7 bases that match TRBD2. Germline V gene sequence: CDR1 DFQATT, CDR2 SNEGSKA (reference sequence). The CDR3 is 15 amino acids. V gave up 6 bases and J gave up 4 bases; unmatched junction bases: 12. The CDR3 bases that were read are TGCAGTGCGTTACGTGGGTTGCGGGGGTACAATGAG. Translation gives CSALRGLRGYNE. The whole CDR3 sequence is CSALRGLRGYNEQFF.

This clone was seen repeatedly, ten times or more. The read halts 3 residues ahead of the CDR3 end, with the missing end drawn from the germline J gene. V and J are TRBV19 and TRBJ2-5; tentatively, D is TRBD2 (6 bases). The V end was cut by 8 bases, the J end by 5 bases, with 12 bases between. The CDR3 totals 12 residues. The V gene's germline CDR1 is LNHDA and CDR2 SQIVND (reference sequence). CDR3 bases read: TGTGCCAGTGGCAGCGGGTGGGAGACC. This encodes CASGSGWET. The whole CDR3 reads CASGSGWETQYF.

This clone was seen ten or more times. The CDR3 DNA, read in part, is TGTGCCATCAGTGGACTAGCGGGAGACACCGGGGAG. This gives the protein CAISGLAGDTGE. The complete CDR3 reads CAISGLAGDTGELFF. The rearrangement uses TRBV10-3 and TRBJ2-2; 12 bases agree with TRBD2. The sequence runs out 3 residues before the end of the CDR3; the remainder is reconstructed from the germline J gene. CDR1 is ENHRY and CDR2 is SYGVKD in the germline V gene. Trimming at V came to 4 bases and at J to 3 bases, leaving 0 bases not matched to a gene. The length of the CDR3 is 15 residues.

This clone was found many times. From the germline J gene comes the end of the CDR3, since the read stops 3 residues before it. The chain couples TRBV2 to TRBJ2-2; 13 nucleotides match TRBD2. This CDR3 is built from 17 residues. In germline, CDR1 is SNHLY, CDR2 FYNNEI. V dropped 1 base and J dropped 6; count of bases not matched to a gene: 5. CDR3 DNA, as far as it was read: TGTGCCAGCAGTGAAGTGCAACTAGCGGGAGGGCCCGGGGAG. It translates to CASSEVQLAGGPGE. In full, the CDR3 is CASSEVQLAGGPGELFF. Together with reference TRBV2 and TRBJ2-2, the CDR3 gives the full variable domain: EPEVTQTPSHQVTQMGQEVILRCVPISNHLYFYWYRQILGQKVEFLVSFYNNEISEKSEIFDDQFSVERPDGSNFTLKIRSTKLEDSAMYFCASSEVQLAGGPGELFFGEGSRLTVL.

This clone was recorded many times. The CDR3 loop reads CASSYERGLAGDTQYF. The part of the CDR3 DNA that was read is TGTGCCAGCAGTTACGAGAGGGGACTAGCGGGGGATACG. This chain connects TRBV12-3 or TRBV12-4 to TRBJ2-3; 13 bases are a match to TRBD2. The read terminates 3 residues before the CDR3 end, so the remaining end is supplied by the germline J gene. The ends lost 4 bases at V and 6 bases at J; junction bases unmatched: 7. The CDR3 totals 16 residues.

This clone appeared many times. The missing CDR3 end, 3 residues past where the read stops, is filled in from the germline J gene. The rearrangement uses TRBV20-1 and TRBJ2-4; 7 bases match TRBD1. The CDR3 contains 14 residues. Germline V gene sequence: CDR1 DFQATT, CDR2 SNEGSKA (reference sequence). V was pared by 6 bases and J by 6 bases, with 11 bases of the junction left unmatched. The DNA read from the CDR3 is TGCAGTGCCGAAGACCGGGACAGACCAAACATT. Amino acids: CSAEDRDRPNI. The full CDR3 reads CSAEDRDRPNIQYF.

This clone occurred many times. From the germline J gene comes the end of the CDR3, since the read stops 3 residues before it. The V and J genes are TRBV20-1 and TRBJ2-3, with TRBD2 matching 9 bases. Germline V gives CDR1 DFQATT, CDR2 SNEGSKA (reference sequence). The J segment lost 2 bases and the V segment lost 3 bases, leaving 9 bases of the junction unmatched. The CDR3 covers 16 residues. The covered CDR3 bases are TGCAGTGCTAGTAACCGACTAGCGGAGGTCACAGATACG. This codes for CSASNRLAEVTDT. In full, the CDR3 reads CSASNRLAEVTDTQYF.

At least ten counts were recorded for this clone. The read ends 3 residues shy of where the CDR3 ends; the end is completed using the germline J gene. The chain combines TRBV5-1 with TRBJ1-4; TRBD1 matches at 7 bases. The V and J ends lost 3 bases and 4 bases, in that order; junction bases with no gene match: 3. The CDR3 runs 14 residues. From germline, CDR1 is SGHRS and CDR2 YFSETQ. CDR3 loop: CASSWTGLNEKLFF. CDR3 bases read: TGCGCCAGCAGCTGGACAGGACTTAATGAAAAA.

In this sample, this clone turned up a few times. The read finishes 3 residues shy of the CDR3 end, and the germline J gene is used to complete it. The V and J genes are TRBV5-5 and TRBJ2-7; a possible D gene is TRBD2 (6 bases). This CDR3 has 14 amino acids. The V gene's germline CDR1 is SGHKS and CDR2 YYEKEE (reference sequence). V was cut by 4 bases and J by 1 base, with 12 bases left in between. CDR3 in amino acids: CASSHPGLSYEQYF. The CDR3 bases that were read are TGTGCCAGCAGCCACCCGGGACTTTCCTACGAG.

This clone was observed at least ten times. The CDR3 is cut off 3 residues early in the read; its end comes from the germline J gene. The V call is TRBV5-1, the J call TRBJ2-1, with 8 bases fitting TRBD2. The CDR3 totals 19 residues. Germline trimming cut 0 bases from V and 0 bases from J; bases unmatched to any gene: 11. CDR1 and CDR2 from the germline V gene are SGHRS and YFSETQ. The part of the CDR3 DNA that was read is TGCGCCAGCAGCTTGGCACGCGGCGGGAGGTTAAGCTCCTACAATGAG. Its protein product is CASSLARGGRLSSYNE. The whole CDR3 protein is CASSLARGGRLSSYNEQFF.

This clone came up many times. The read terminates 3 residues before the CDR3 end, so the remaining end is supplied by the germline J gene. The J gene is TRBJ1-1, the V gene TRBV19; the match to TRBD1 covers 7 bases. Germline CDR1 and CDR2: LNHDA and SQIVND (reference sequence). The CDR3 is made up of 14 amino acids. Trimming took 5 bases from V and 1 from J; bases not matched to a gene: 4. The covered CDR3 bases are TGTGCCAGTAGTTCCCGACAGGGGAACACTGAA. This sequence encodes CASSSRQGNTE. The full CDR3 protein reads CASSSRQGNTEAFF.

This clone appeared a few times. The CDR3 end lies 3 residues beyond the end of the read and is filled in from the germline J gene. This chain uses TRBV20-1 with TRBJ1-5; 12 nucleotides line up with TRBD1. Trimming at V came to 3 bases and at J to 3 bases, leaving 3 bases not matched to a gene. Germline CDR1 and CDR2: DFQATT and SNEGSKA (reference sequence). CDR3 size: 15 residues. CDR3 sequence: CSASGTGGINQPQHF. The DNA read from the CDR3 is TGCAGTGCTAGTGGGACAGGGGGCATCAATCAGCCC.

Ten or more counts support this clone. The CDR3 end lies 3 residues beyond the end of the read and is filled in from the germline J gene. The genes are TRBV5-6 and TRBJ2-7; 8 nucleotides match TRBD2. Germline CDR1 is SGHDT and CDR2 is YYEEEE. This CDR3 has 14 residues. V dropped 4 bases and J dropped 3; count of bases not matched to a gene: 6. CDR3: CASSAGTRFYEQYF. CDR3 DNA, as far as it was read: TGTGCCAGCAGCGCCGGGACTAGATTCTACGAG.

This clone was picked up many times. The read finishes 3 residues shy of the CDR3 end, and the germline J gene is used to complete it. The V call is TRBV5-1, the J call TRBJ1-2, with D maybe TRBD1 (6 bases). This CDR3 has 15 amino acids. The V gene lost 0 bases and the J gene lost 3 bases, with 12 bases spanning the gap. Germline V gene data show CDR1 as SGHRS and CDR2 as YFSETQ. The CDR3 here is CASSLGPGHHYGYTF. CDR3 DNA, as far as it was read: TGCGCCAGCAGCTTGGGCCCGGGACATCACTATGGC.

This clone was seen at least ten times. With the read ending 3 residues before the CDR3 end, the germline J gene is used to fill in that end. The V call is TRBV7-3, the J call TRBJ2-1; D unresolved. The CDR3 covers 12 residues. The germline gives CDR1 SGHTA, CDR2 FQGTGA. Trimming cost V 5 bases and J 7 bases, with 9 bases left between them. The CDR3 protein is CASSGFRNEQFF. Partial CDR3 DNA: TGTGCCAGCAGCGGGTTCAGGAATGAG.

This clone was counted at least ten times. The read falls 3 residues short of the CDR3 end, and the missing part is taken from the germline J gene. The V call is TRBV19, the J call TRBJ1-6; weak D call: TRBD1 (5 bases). The CDR3 length is 14 residues. The germline gives CDR1 LNHDA, CDR2 SQIVND (reference sequence). The sequenced CDR3 bases are TGTGCCAGGAACCAGGGTTTTCTGGGTTTCCCC. Translating gives CARNQGFLGFP. The entire CDR3 protein is CARNQGFLGFPLHF.

This clone was seen ten or more times. The read ends 3 residues before the CDR3 terminus; that terminus is restored from the germline J gene. The chain recombines TRBV7-2 with TRBJ2-3, with 7 bases matching TRBD1. The CDR3 spans 15 residues. V trimming: 7 bases; J trimming: 2 bases; junction bases outside the gene matches: 9. CDR1 and CDR2 from the germline V gene are SGHTA and FQGNSA. The CDR3 protein is CASTRQGGITDTQYF. CDR3 DNA, as far as it was read: TGTGCCAGCACCAGACAGGGTGGAATCACAGATACG.

This clone has at least ten counts. The sequence runs out 3 residues before the end of the CDR3; the remainder is reconstructed from the germline J gene. The rearrangement links TRBV29-1 to TRBJ2-3; D perhaps matches TRBD1 (5 bases). CDR1 and CDR2 from the germline V gene are SQVTM and ANQGSEA. The CDR3 consists of 11 residues. Trimming pared 6 bases from V and 3 bases from J, leaving 7 bases between. The sequenced part of the CDR3 DNA is TGCAGCGTAGGGGTAACAGATACG. Translated, it gives CSVGVTDT. The entire CDR3 is CSVGVTDTQYF.

This clone was recorded many times. The read is 3 residues too short to cover the CDR3 end, so that end is filled in from the germline J gene. The chain combines TRBV5-1 with TRBJ2-5; no clear D. The CDR3 totals 11 residues. Per the germline V gene, CDR1 is SGHRS and CDR2 is YFSETQ. With 2 bases removed from V and 5 bases from J, the gap between germline ends came to 4 bases. Incomplete CDR3 DNA: TGCGCCAGCAGCTTTCGGGAGACC. This encodes CASSFRET. The complete CDR3 reads CASSFRETQYF.